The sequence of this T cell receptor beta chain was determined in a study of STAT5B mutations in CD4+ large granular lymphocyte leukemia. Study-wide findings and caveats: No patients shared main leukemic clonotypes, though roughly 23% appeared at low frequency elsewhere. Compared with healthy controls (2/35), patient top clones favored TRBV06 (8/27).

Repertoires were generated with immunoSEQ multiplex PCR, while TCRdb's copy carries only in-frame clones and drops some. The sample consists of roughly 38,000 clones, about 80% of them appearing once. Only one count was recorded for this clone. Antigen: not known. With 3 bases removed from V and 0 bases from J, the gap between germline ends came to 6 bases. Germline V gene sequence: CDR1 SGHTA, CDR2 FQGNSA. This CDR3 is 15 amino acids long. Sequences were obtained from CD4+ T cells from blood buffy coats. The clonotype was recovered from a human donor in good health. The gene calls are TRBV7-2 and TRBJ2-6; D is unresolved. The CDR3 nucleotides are TGTGCCAGCAGCTTGGGAAGCTCTGGGGCCAACGTCCTGACTTTC. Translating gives CASSLGSSGANVLTF.